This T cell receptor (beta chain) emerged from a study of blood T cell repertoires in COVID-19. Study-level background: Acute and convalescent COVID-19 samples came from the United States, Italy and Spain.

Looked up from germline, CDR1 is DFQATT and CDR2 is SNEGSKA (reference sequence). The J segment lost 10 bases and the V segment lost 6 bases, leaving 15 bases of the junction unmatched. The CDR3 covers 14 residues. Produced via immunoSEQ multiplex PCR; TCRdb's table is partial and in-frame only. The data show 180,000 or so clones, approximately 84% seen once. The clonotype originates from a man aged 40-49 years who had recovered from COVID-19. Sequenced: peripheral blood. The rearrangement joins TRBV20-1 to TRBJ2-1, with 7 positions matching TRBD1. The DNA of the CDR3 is TGCAGTGCAAGTTTACAGGGGCCGTTACTAGAGCAGTTCTTC. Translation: CSASLQGPLLEQFF.